This TCR beta chain comes out of a study of blood T cell repertoires in COVID-19. Study-wide background: Spain, Italy and the United States supplied samples that represented acute and convalescent COVID-19. PBMCs, B-cell-depleted T cells, or T cells provided the cDNA or gDNA that made up the material.

Individuals aged 18 to 89 years were recruited from about two dozen US areas. Participant-given clinical history determined each cohort assignment. The CDR3 length is 15 residues. Germline lookup yields CDR1 SGHAT and CDR2 FQNNGV. V was clipped by 4 bases and J by 4 bases; unmatched bases: 8. Sequencing was performed with immunoSEQ multiplex PCR; in TCRdb, only in-frame clones are kept and a portion is missing. The sample contains roughly 300,000 clones, 85% to 90% of which appear only once. Input material: PBMCs or T cells enriched from blood (not recorded which). This chain joins TRBV11-2 and TRBJ1-2, with 8 bases matching TRBD1. This TCR came from a woman aged 18-29 years who had recovered from COVID-19. The CDR3: CASSSHGQGSYGYTF. The CDR3 DNA is TGTGCCAGCAGCTCCCATGGACAGGGATCCTATGGCTACACCTTC.